Listed below are T cell receptor beta chains from one sample, sequenced in a study of early T cells in non-severe SARS-CoV-2 infection. TCRdb fed the 5' RACE reads into MiXCR, producing one record per CDR3 protein. This table has about 53,000 distinct CDR3 sequences, around 12% appearing once. Specimen: whole blood, collected at baseline. The source is an adult who was a healthcare worker with PCR-confirmed SARS-CoV-2 infection or an uninfected control (not recorded which). Each CDR3 is given with its conserved first and last residue. D genes are given only for firm matches. Only part of the rows carry a size: once, few, many, or a class if the clone is expanded.

TRBJ1-2 TRBD1 . TRBV7-2 TGTGCCAGCAGCCTGGACAGGATTAACTATGGCTACACCTTC CASSLDRINYGYTF
TRBJ2-7 TRBD1 . TRBV11-2 TGTGCCAGCAGCCACCCAGACAGGGGGCTATCCGAGCAGTACTTC CASSHPDRGLSEQYF
TRBJ2-5 . . TRBV18 TGTGCCAGCTCACCGCTCCGCCAAGAGACCCAGTACTTC CASSPLRQETQYF
TRBJ2-5 . . TRBV29-1 TGCAGCGTTAAGCCCAGTATACAAGAGACCCAGTACTTC CSVKPSIQETQYF
TRBJ1-2 . many TRBV27 TGTGCCAGCAGTTTATTGGGCGGAGGGACCCCGCTTGGCTACACCTTC CASSLLGGGTPLGYTF
TRBJ1-2 . . TRBV7-2 TGTGCCAGCAGCTTAGCCCCAGAACCCAACTATGGCTACACCTTC CASSLAPEPNYGYTF
TRBJ1-3 . . TRBV6-5 TGTGCCAGCAGTTACTCTTCGGCGTTAGGGAACACCATATATTTT CASSYSSALGNTIYF
TRBJ1-4 . few TRBV4-3 TGCGCCAGCAGCCAAGAACAGTCCGGGGGGCTCCCTGCAACTAATGAAAAACTGTTTTTT CASSQEQSGGLPATNEKLFF
TRBJ2-1 . . TRBV4-3 TGCGCCAGCAGCCAAAGACTCTCATACAATGAGCAGTTCTTC CASSQRLSYNEQFF
TRBJ1-5 . . TRBV7-9 TGTGCCAGCGGCGATCAGCCCCAGCATTTT CASGDQPQHF
TRBJ2-3 . . TRBV9 TGTGCCAGCAGCGTAGGAGGCACCAGCGCAGATACGCAGTATTTT CASSVGGTSADTQYF
TRBJ2-3 TRBD2 few TRBV20-1 TGCAGTGCTAGAGATTCGGGAGGGTTGCCAGATACGCAGTATTTT CSARDSGGLPDTQYF
TRBJ1-4 TRBD1 many TRBV4-1 TGCGCCAGCAGCCCGGGACAGGGGGCAACTAATGAAAAACTGTTTTTT CASSPGQGATNEKLFF
TRBJ2-3 TRBD2 . TRBV18 TGTGCCAGCTCACCTCAACTAGCGGGGGTCACAGATACGCAGTATTTT CASSPQLAGVTDTQYF
TRBJ2-7 TRBD2 few TRBV28 TGTGCCAGCAGCCACGCTTCGGCGGGAGAGGCGTACGAGCAGTACTTC CASSHASAGEAYEQYF
TRBJ1-4 . . TRBV27 TGTGCCAGCAGTAAGATTGCAACTAATGAAAAACTGTTTTTT CASSKIATNEKLFF
TRBJ1-1 TRBD1 few TRBV5-1 TGCGCCAGCAGCTCTGAACAGGGGGCGCCTTTGCATGAAGCTTTCTTT CASSSEQGAPLHEAFF
TRBJ2-7 . few TRBV7-2 TGTGCCAGCAGCTTCGACCCGAACTACGAGCAGTACTTC CASSFDPNYEQYF
TRBJ2-5 . many TRBV7-2 TGTGCCAGCAGCTCCCGGGAAGACTACAAGAGAACCCAGTACTTC CASSSREDYKRTQYF
TRBJ2-3 TRBD2 . TRBV12-3/TRBV12-4 TGTGCCAGCAGTTCCCACCCGGGACTAGCGGACACAGATACGCAGTATTTT CASSSHPGLADTDTQYF
TRBJ2-7 . . TRBV3-1 TGTGCCAGCAGCGGAGGGACGTCGAGCTCCTACGAGCAGTACTTC CASSGGTSSSYEQYF
TRBJ2-7 . many TRBV3-1 TGTGCCAGCAGCCAAGCAAGCGGAAGCTCCTACGAGCAGTACTTC CASSQASGSSYEQYF
TRBJ1-5 . . TRBV6-2/TRBV6-3 TGTGCCAGCACAGGACGGTATGTAAATCAGCCCCAGCATTTT CASTGRYVNQPQHF
TRBJ1-3 . few TRBV12-3/TRBV12-4 TGTGCCAGCAGTTTAGCGATGGGGAGCTCTGGAAACACCATATATTTT CASSLAMGSSGNTIYF
TRBJ2-1 . . TRBV27 TGTGCCAGCAGTTTATCAGGAGGGAATGAGCAGTTCTTC CASSLSGGNEQFF
TRBJ2-5 . . TRBV11-2 TGTGCCAGCAGCTTATATGCAGGGGAGACCCAGTACTTC CASSLYAGETQYF
TRBJ2-3 . few TRBV28 TGTGCCAGCAGTTTGCCGGGAGCGCTCACAGATACGCAGTATTTT CASSLPGALTDTQYF
TRBJ2-3 . many TRBV20-1 TGCAGTGCCCTCGCTAGCACAGATACGCAGTATTTT CSALASTDTQYF
TRBJ2-7 TRBD1 . TRBV5-1 TGCGCCAGCAGCTTCCGGGACAGGGGGAGTCGGGAGCAGTACTTC CASSFRDRGSREQYF
TRBJ2-2 TRBD2 few TRBV6-2/TRBV6-3 TGTGCCAGCAGAAAAGCGGGAACCGGGGAGCTGTTTTTT CASRKAGTGELFF
TRBJ2-3 TRBD1 many TRBV5-4 TGTGCCAGCAGCACATCATTAACCGGGACAGGGGGCGCAGATACGCAGTATTTT CASSTSLTGTGGADTQYF
TRBJ2-3 TRBD2 few TRBV12-5 TGTGCTAGTGGTCCTCGCCTAGCGGAGAGGGGCACAGATACGCAGTATTTT CASGPRLAERGTDTQYF
TRBJ2-3 TRBD2 . TRBV7-2 TGTGCCAGCAGCCCAGTCCTCCTAGCGGGTGAGGCTAGCACAGATACGCAGTATTTT CASSPVLLAGEASTDTQYF
TRBJ2-7 . few TRBV5-6 TGTGCCAGCAGCTTGGCCGGGGTAGCCTACGAGCAGTACTTC CASSLAGVAYEQYF
TRBJ2-7 TRBD2 . TRBV6-2/TRBV6-3 TGTGCCAGCAGAAAGCGGGAAAGAAACGAGCAGTACTTC CASRKRERNEQYF
TRBJ1-1 TRBD1 . TRBV5-6 TGTGCCAGCAGCCTGACAGGGGGCGCGAGGAAAGCTTTCTTT CASSLTGGARKAFF